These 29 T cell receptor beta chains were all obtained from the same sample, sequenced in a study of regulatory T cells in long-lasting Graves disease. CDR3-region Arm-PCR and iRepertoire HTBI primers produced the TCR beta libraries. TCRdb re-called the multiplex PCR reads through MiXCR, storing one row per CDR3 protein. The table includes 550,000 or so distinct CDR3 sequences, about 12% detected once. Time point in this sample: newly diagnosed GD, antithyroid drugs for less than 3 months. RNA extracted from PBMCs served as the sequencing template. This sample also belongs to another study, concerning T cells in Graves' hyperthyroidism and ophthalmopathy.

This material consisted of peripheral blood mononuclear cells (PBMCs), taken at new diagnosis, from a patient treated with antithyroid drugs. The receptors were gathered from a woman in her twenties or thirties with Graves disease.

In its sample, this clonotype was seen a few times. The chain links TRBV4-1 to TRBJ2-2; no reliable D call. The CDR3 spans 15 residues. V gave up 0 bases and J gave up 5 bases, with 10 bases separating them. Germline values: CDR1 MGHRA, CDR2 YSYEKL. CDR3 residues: CASSQDTVVTGELFF. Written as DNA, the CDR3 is TGCGCCAGCAGCCAAGATACGGTTGTTACCGGGGAGCTGTTTTTT.

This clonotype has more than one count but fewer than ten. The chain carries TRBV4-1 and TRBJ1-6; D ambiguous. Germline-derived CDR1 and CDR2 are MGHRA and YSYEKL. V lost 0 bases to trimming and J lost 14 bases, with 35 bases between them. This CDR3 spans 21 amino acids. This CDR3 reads CASSQEVGPRVQPLHKCALHF. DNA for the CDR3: TGCGCCAGCAGCCAAGAAGTAGGGCCCCGTGTTCAGCCCCTCCACAAATGTGCCCTCCACTTT.

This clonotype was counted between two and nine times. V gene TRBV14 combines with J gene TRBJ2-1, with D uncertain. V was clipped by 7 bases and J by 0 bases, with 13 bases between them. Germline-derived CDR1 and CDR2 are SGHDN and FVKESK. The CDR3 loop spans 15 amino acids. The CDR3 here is CASTRFDSSYNEQFF. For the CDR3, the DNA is TGTGCCAGCACCCGCTTTGATTCCTCCTACAATGAGCAGTTCTTC.

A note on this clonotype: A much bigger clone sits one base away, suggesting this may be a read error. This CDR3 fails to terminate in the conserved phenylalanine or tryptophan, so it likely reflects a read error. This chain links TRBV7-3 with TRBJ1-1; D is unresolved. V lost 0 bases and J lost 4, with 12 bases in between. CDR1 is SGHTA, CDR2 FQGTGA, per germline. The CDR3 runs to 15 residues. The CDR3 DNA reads TGTGCCAGCAGCTTAACAGCGCAGACCCGCACTGAAGCTTTCGTT. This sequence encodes CASSLTAQTRTEAFV.

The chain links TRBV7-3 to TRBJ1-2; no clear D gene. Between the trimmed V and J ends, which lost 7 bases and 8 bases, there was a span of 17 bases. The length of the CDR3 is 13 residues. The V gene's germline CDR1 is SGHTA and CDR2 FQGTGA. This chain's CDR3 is CASTSYRQEGYTF. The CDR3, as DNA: TGTGCCAGCACCTCCTACCGGCAGGAGGGCTACACCTTC.

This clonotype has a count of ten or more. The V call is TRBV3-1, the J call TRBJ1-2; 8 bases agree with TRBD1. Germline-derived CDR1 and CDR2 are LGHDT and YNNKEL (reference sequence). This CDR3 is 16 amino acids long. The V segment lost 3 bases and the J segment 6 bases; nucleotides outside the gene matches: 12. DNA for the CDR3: TGTGCCAGCAGCCAGGTAACGCCCTGGACAGGGAATGGCTACACCTTC. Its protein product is CASSQVTPWTGNGYTF.

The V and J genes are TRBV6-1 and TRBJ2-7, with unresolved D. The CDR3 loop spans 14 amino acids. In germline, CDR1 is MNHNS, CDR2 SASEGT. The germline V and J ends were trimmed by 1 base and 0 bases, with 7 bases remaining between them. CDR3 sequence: CASSEETVSYEQYF. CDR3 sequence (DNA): TGTGCCAGCAGTGAAGAGACGGTCTCCTACGAGCAGTACTTC.

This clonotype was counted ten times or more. CDR3 protein: CASRIAGGETQYF. Here the CDR3 DNA reads TGTGCCAGCAGAATAGCGGGAGGGGAGACCCAGTACTTC. The chain carries TRBV2 and TRBJ2-5, with TRBD2 matching over 11 bases. Germline-derived CDR1 and CDR2 are SNHLY and FYNNEI. This CDR3 is built from 13 residues. The V and J ends lost 6 bases and 5 bases, in that order; junction bases with no gene match: 2.

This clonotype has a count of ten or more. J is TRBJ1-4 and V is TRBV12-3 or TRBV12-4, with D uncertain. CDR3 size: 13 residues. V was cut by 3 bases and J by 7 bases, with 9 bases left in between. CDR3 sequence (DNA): TGTGCCAGCAGTTTGGGGAGTCTTGAAAAACTGTTTTTT. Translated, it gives CASSLGSLEKLFF.

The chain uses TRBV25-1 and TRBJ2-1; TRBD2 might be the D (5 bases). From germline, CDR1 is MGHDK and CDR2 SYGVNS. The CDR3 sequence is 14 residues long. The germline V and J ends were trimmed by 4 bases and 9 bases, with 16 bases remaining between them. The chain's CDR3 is CASSVADGSGEQFF. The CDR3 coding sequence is TGTGCCAGCAGTGTGGCCGATGGGAGCGGTGAGCAGTTCTTC.

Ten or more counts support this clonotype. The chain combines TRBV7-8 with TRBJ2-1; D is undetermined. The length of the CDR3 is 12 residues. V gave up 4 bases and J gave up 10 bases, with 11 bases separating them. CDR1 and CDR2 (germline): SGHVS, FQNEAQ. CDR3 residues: CASSSGRPEQFF. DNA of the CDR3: TGTGCCAGCAGCTCGGGTCGACCAGAGCAGTTCTTC. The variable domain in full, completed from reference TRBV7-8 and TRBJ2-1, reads GAGVSQSPRYKVAKRGQDVALRCDPISGHVSLFWYQQALGQGPEFLTYFQNEAQLDKSGLPSDRFFAERPEGSVSTLKIQRTQQEDSAVYLCASSSGRPEQFFGPGTRLTVL.

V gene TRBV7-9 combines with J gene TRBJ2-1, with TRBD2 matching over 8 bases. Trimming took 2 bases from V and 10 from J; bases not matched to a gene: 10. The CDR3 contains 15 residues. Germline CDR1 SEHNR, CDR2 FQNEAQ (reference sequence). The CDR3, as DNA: TGTGCCAGCAGCTTAACGGGAGGGCCGGGTGGGGAGCAGTTCTTC. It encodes CASSLTGGPGGEQFF.

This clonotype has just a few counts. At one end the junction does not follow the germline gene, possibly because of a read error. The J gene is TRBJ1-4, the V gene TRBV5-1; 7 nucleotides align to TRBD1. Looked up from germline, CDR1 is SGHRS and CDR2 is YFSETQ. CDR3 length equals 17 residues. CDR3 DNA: TGCGTCAGCAGCTCCGGGACAGTCTTTCCAACTAATGAAAAACTGTTTTTT. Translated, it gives CVSSSGTVFPTNEKLFF.

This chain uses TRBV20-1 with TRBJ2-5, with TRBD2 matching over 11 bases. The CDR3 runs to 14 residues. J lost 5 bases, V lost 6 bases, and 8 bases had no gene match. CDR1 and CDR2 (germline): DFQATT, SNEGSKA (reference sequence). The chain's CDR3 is CSAKQASGRETQYF. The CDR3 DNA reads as TGCAGTGCAAAGCAAGCTAGCGGGAGGGAGACCCAGTACTTC.

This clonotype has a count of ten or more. In DNA, the CDR3 is TGTGCCAGCAGTCTGGACAGGGGGGCCCCTGAAGCTTTCTTT. Encoded protein: CASSLDRGAPEAFF. The chain is built from TRBV2 and TRBJ1-1; TRBD1 agrees at 10 bases. Trimming at V came to 5 bases and at J to 6 bases, leaving 6 bases not matched to a gene. Per germline, CDR1 SNHLY and CDR2 FYNNEI. The CDR3 totals 14 residues.

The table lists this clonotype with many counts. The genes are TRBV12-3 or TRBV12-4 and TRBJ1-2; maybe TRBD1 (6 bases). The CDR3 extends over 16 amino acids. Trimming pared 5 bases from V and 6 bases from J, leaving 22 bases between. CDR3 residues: CASSLRWVHREDGYTF. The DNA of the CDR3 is TGTGCCAGCAGTCTACGTTGGGTGCACAGGGAGGATGGCTACACCTTC.

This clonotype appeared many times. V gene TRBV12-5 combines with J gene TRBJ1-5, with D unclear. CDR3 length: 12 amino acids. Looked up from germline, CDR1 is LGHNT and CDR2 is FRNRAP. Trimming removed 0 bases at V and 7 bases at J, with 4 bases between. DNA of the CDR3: TGTGCTAGTGGTTTGGTACTCCAGCCCCAGCATTTT. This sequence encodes CASGLVLQPQHF. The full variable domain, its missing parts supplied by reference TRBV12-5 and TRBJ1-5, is DARVTQTPRHKVTEMGQEVTMRCQPILGHNTVFWYRQTMMQGLELLAYFRNRAPLDDSGMPKDRFSAEMPDATLATLKIQPSEPRDSAVYFCASGLVLQPQHFGDGTRLSIL.

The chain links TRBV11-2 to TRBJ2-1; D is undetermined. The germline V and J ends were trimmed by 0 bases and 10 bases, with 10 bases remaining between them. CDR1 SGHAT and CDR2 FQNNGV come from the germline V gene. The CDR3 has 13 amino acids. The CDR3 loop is CASSLDSIGEQFF. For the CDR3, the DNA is TGTGCCAGCAGCTTAGATAGCATAGGCGAGCAGTTCTTC.

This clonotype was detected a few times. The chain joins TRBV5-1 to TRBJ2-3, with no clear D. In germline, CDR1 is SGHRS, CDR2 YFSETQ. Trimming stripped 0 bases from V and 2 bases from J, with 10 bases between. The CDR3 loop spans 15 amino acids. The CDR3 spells CASSLDPVDTDTQYF. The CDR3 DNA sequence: TGCGCCAGCAGCTTGGATCCGGTTGACACAGATACGCAGTATTTT.

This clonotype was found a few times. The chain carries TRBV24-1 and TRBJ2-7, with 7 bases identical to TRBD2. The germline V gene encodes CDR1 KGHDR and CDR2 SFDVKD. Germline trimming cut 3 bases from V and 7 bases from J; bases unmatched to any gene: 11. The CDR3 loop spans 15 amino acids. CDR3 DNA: TGTGCCACCAGTGATCCGTCTCGGGGGGAGAAGGAGCAGTACTTC. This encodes CATSDPSRGEKEQYF.

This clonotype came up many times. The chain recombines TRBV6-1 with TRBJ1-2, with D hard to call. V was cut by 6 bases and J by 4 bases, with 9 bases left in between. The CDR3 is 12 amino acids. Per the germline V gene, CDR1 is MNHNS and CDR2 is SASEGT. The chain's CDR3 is CASSSGPYGYTF. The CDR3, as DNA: TGTGCCAGCAGCTCCGGGCCCTATGGCTACACCTTC.

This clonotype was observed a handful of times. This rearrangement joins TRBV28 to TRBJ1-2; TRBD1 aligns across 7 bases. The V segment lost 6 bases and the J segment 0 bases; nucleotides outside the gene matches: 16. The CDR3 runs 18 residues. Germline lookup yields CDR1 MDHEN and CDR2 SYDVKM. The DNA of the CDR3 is TGTGCCAGCAGGTCAGAGCCACAGGGGCGATCTGCTAACTATGGCTACACCTTC. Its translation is CASRSEPQGRSANYGYTF.

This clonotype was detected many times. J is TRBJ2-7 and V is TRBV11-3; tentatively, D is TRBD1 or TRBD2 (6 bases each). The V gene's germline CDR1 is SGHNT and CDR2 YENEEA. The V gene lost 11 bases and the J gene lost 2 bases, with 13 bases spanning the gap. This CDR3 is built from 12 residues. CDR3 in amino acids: CAPVGGAYEQYF. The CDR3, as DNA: TGTGCCCCCGTCGGGGGCGCCTACGAGCAGTACTTC.

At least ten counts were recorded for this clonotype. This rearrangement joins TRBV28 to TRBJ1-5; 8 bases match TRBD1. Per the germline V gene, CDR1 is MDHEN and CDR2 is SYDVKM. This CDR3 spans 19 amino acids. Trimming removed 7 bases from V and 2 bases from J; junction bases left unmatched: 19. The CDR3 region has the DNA TGTGCCAGCATTACCCCACTAGGACAGGGAGGGGTTGGCAATCAGCCCCAGCATTTT. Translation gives CASITPLGQGGVGNQPQHF.

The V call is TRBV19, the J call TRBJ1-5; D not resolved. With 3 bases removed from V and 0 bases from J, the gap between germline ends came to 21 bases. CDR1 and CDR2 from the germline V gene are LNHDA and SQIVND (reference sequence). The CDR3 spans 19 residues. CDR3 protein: CASSISAGGGLYSNQPQHF. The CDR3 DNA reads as TGTGCCAGTAGTATCTCGGCAGGAGGAGGACTATATAGCAATCAGCCCCAGCATTTT.

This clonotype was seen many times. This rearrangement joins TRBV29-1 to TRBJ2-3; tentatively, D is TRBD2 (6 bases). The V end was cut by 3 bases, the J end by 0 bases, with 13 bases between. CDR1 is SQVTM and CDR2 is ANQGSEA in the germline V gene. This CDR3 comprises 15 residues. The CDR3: CSVDGLASSTDTQYF. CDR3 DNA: TGCAGCGTTGACGGGCTAGCGAGTAGCACAGATACGCAGTATTTT.

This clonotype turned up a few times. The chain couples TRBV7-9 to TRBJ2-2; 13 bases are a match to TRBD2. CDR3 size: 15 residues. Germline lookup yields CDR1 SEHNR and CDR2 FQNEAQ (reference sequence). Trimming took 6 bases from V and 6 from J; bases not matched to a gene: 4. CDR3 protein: CASSRGLAGAGELFF. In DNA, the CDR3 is TGTGCCAGCAGTCGCGGACTAGCGGGAGCCGGGGAGCTGTTTTTT.

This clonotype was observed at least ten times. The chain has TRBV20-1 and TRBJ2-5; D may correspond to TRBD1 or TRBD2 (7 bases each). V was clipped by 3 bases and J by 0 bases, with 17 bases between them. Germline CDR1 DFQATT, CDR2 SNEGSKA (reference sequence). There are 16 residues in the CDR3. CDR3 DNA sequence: TGCAGTGCTAGCCTACTAGCGACAGGGTACCAAGAGACCCAGTACTTC. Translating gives CSASLLATGYQETQYF.

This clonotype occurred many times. The CDR3 sequence: CASSSQGPDTEAFF. The CDR3 region has the DNA TGCGCCAGCAGCTCACAGGGCCCTGACACTGAAGCTTTCTTT. The J gene is TRBJ1-1, the V gene TRBV5-1; D perhaps matches TRBD1 (6 bases). CDR1 and CDR2 (germline): SGHRS, YFSETQ. The length of the CDR3 is 14 residues. V dropped 3 bases and J dropped 3 bases, with 12 bases sitting between them.